The 32 T cell receptor beta chains in this list originate from one sample, sequenced in a study of T cell repertoires in cytomegalovirus infection. TCRdb re-analysed the reads in MiXCR, keeping a single row per CDR3 protein. Here the sample spans some 320,000 distinct CDR3 sequences, 25% to 35% being singletons. What these receptors recognize is not known. Here the sequenced sample was cultured PBMCs, taken from culture after CMV antigen stimulation. Receptors were obtained from a human donor in good health (CMV status not recorded). Some clones in this sample may be carry-over from other donors' samples.

The gene calls are TRBV11-2 and TRBJ2-5; 10 bases align to TRBD1. The J segment lost 7 bases and the V segment lost 5 bases, leaving 10 bases of the junction unmatched. The CDR3 sequence is 15 residues long. Germline CDR1 is SGHAT and CDR2 is FQNNGV. CDR3 nucleotide sequence: TGTGCCAGCAGCGTCGGGACAGGGGCTAAGGGGACCCAGTACTTC. Translating it yields CASSVGTGAKGTQYF.

The V and J genes are TRBV19 and TRBJ1-2; unclear D gene. CDR1 LNHDA and CDR2 SQIVND come from the germline V gene (reference sequence). Trimming removed 4 bases from V and 3 bases from J, with 9 bases in between. CDR3 size: 13 residues. In DNA, the CDR3 is TGTGCCAGTAGTAAGGGATGGGACTATGGCTACACCTTC. Its protein product is CASSKGWDYGYTF.

This clonotype was seen a few times. V and J are TRBV12-5 and TRBJ1-1; the D is unclear. The length of the CDR3 is 12 residues. Per the germline V gene, CDR1 is LGHNT and CDR2 is FRNRAP. The ends were cut back, 3 bases at V and 7 bases at J, with 9 bases in the middle. The CDR3 nucleotides read TGTGCTAGTGGTTTAGTTCCGGATGAAGCTTTCTTT. It codes for CASGLVPDEAFF.

Here the CDR3 reads CASGLIGGSQPQHF. CDR3 DNA sequence: TGTGCTAGTGGTTTGATAGGGGGTAGTCAGCCCCAGCATTTT. The chain joins TRBV12-5 to TRBJ1-5; the D gene is possibly TRBD1 (6 bases). Trimming cost V 2 bases and J 6 bases, with 11 bases left between them. Germline lookup yields CDR1 LGHNT and CDR2 FRNRAP. The length of the CDR3 is 14 residues.

Regarding this clonotype: At one end the junction does not follow the germline gene, possibly because of a read error. The chain employs TRBV7-7 and TRBJ2-5; 9 positions agree with TRBD1. The V gene's germline CDR1 is SSHAT and CDR2 FNYEAQ (reference sequence). The CDR3 totals 15 residues. The CDR3 protein is CASSSPGTGSETQYF. CDR3 bases: TGTGCTAGCAGCTCGCCCGGGACAGGGTCTGAGACCCAGTACTTC.

This sequence joins TRBV7-8 and TRBJ1-3; possibly TRBD1 for D (5 bases). This CDR3 spans 17 amino acids. CDR1 and CDR2 from the germline V gene are SGHVS and FQNEAQ. V dropped 1 base and J dropped 6 bases, with 19 bases sitting between them. CDR3 sequence: CASSLGSFRGRENTIYF. The CDR3 nucleotides read TGTGCCAGCAGCTTAGGCTCCTTCCGGGGGAGAGAAAACACCATATATTTT. Together with reference TRBV7-8 and TRBJ1-3, the CDR3 gives the full variable domain: GAGVSQSPRYKVAKRGQDVALRCDPISGHVSLFWYQQALGQGPEFLTYFQNEAQLDKSGLPSDRFFAERPEGSVSTLKIQRTQQEDSAVYLCASSLGSFRGRENTIYFGEGSWLTVV.

This clonotype was detected many times. The J gene is TRBJ2-6, the V gene TRBV5-1; weak D call: TRBD1 (6 bases). CDR1 and CDR2 from the germline V gene are SGHRS and YFSETQ. V lost 3 bases to trimming and J lost 0 bases, with 16 bases between them. This CDR3 has 18 amino acids. CDR3 sequence reads: CASSWGQPSASGANVLTF. The CDR3 DNA reads TGCGCCAGCAGCTGGGGACAACCCTCCGCCTCTGGGGCCAACGTCCTGACTTTC.

This clonotype was seen a handful of times. The V call is TRBV6-5, the J call TRBJ1-4; TRBD1 agrees at 7 bases. Trimming took 2 bases from V and 3 from J; bases not matched to a gene: 3. This CDR3 has 15 residues. Germline lookup yields CDR1 MNHEY and CDR2 SVGAGI. The CDR3 DNA reads as TGTGCCAGCAGTTACGGGACAGCGGCTAATGAAAAACTGTTTTTT. Translated: CASSYGTAANEKLFF.

The chain carries TRBV6-1 and TRBJ1-6; D not resolved. The length of the CDR3 is 13 residues. Germline loops: CDR1 MNHNS, CDR2 SASEGT. V was pared by 6 bases and J by 10 bases, with 13 bases between. CDR3 in amino acids: CASRIQRESPLHF. In DNA form, the CDR3 reads TGTGCCAGCAGAATACAGAGGGAATCACCCCTCCACTTT.

This chain links TRBV5-1 with TRBJ1-2, with TRBD1 matching over 10 bases. Per the germline V gene, CDR1 is SGHRS and CDR2 is YFSETQ. Unmatched junction bases numbered 3, after V lost 3 bases and J lost 4 bases. The CDR3 totals 14 residues. The CDR3 DNA is TGCGCCAGCAGCTCGACAGGGGGCCCCTATGGCTACACCTTC. Amino acids: CASSSTGGPYGYTF.

This clonotype came up a few times. V usage is TRBV7-9 and J usage is TRBJ2-5; the match to TRBD1 covers 7 bases. CDR1 is SEHNR and CDR2 is FQNEAQ in the germline V gene (reference sequence). J was trimmed by 5 bases and V by 6 bases; bases with no gene match: 12. This CDR3 region has 15 residues. The CDR3 DNA sequence: TGTGCCAGCAGTTCACAGGGGACGCTCGTGGAGACCCAGTACTTC. Protein product: CASSSQGTLVETQYF.

This clonotype has a handful of counts. The chain employs TRBV5-4 and TRBJ1-2; TRBD1 is a possible D gene (6 bases). The CDR3 has 12 residues. Germline V gives CDR1 SGHNT, CDR2 YYREEE (reference sequence). The V gene lost 4 bases and the J gene lost 12 bases, with 16 bases spanning the gap. The DNA for the CDR3 is TGTGCCAGCAGCCGAGACAGGTTTACGAACACCTTC. Translated: CASSRDRFTNTF.

This clonotype was found a few times. This rearrangement joins TRBV6-1 to TRBJ2-2, with D unresolved. V was shortened by 7 bases and J by 2 bases, with 11 bases between the two germline ends. The germline V gene encodes CDR1 MNHNS and CDR2 SASEGT. The CDR3 length is 14 residues. CDR3 amino acids: CASMRSLNTGELFF. CDR3 in DNA: TGTGCCAGCATGAGGAGCCTAAACACCGGGGAGCTGTTTTTT.

J is TRBJ2-3 and V is TRBV28, with TRBD2 matching 9 bases. The CDR3 length is 16 residues. J lost 0 bases, V lost 4 bases, and 5 bases had no gene match. Germline CDR1 MDHEN, CDR2 SYDVKM. The CDR3 region has the DNA TGTGCCAGCAGTTCCGGACTAGCGCAAAGCACAGATACGCAGTATTTT. Its translation: CASSSGLAQSTDTQYF.

The gene calls are TRBV6-1 and TRBJ1-5, with D possibly being TRBD1 (6 bases). Germline V gene data show CDR1 as MNHNS and CDR2 as SASEGT. V was clipped by 6 bases and J by 6 bases, with 21 bases between them. The CDR3 totals 16 residues. The CDR3 sequence: CASRGAIRKDGQPQHF. For the CDR3, the DNA is TGTGCCAGCAGGGGGGCAATAAGGAAAGATGGTCAGCCCCAGCATTTT.

This clonotype was detected many times. The chain recombines TRBV7-2 with TRBJ2-1; 11 nucleotides line up with TRBD2. Germline V lookup: CDR1 SGHTA, CDR2 FQGNSA. The CDR3 extends over 19 amino acids. Trimming removed 4 bases from V and 1 base from J; junction bases left unmatched: 12. Here the CDR3 DNA reads TGTGCCAGCAGCTCCCGGGGGGCTAGCGGGAGGCCTTCCTACAATGAGCAGTTCTTC. Protein sequence: CASSSRGASGRPSYNEQFF.

The CDR3 protein is CASSSSDEGDTIYF. CDR3 sequence (DNA): TGTGCCAGCAGCTCATCGGACGAGGGGGACACCATATATTTT. The chain uses TRBV7-9 and TRBJ1-3, with D possibly matching TRBD1 (6 bases). Germline loops: CDR1 SEHNR, CDR2 FQNEAQ (reference sequence). Trimming took 4 bases from V and 8 from J, leaving 15 bases between them. This CDR3 is 14 amino acids long.

This clonotype was detected a few times. This sequence joins TRBV6-1 and TRBJ1-2; the match to TRBD1 covers 12 bases. The CDR3 sequence is 15 residues long. The J segment lost 2 bases and the V segment lost 5 bases, leaving 3 bases of the junction unmatched. The V gene's germline CDR1 is MNHNS and CDR2 SASEGT. CDR3 in amino acids: CASSPGQGANYGYTF. The DNA of the CDR3 is TGTGCCAGCAGTCCGGGACAGGGGGCGAACTATGGCTACACCTTC.

V is TRBV19 and J is TRBJ2-7; D is possibly TRBD2 (6 bases). The V end lost 5 bases, the J end lost 5 bases, and 16 bases lay between the germline ends. Germline V lookup: CDR1 LNHDA, CDR2 SQIVND (reference sequence). This CDR3 region has 14 residues. CDR3 coding DNA: TGTGCCAGTAGTTCCCTGGCGGGAAGAGACGAGCAGTACTTC. Its translation: CASSSLAGRDEQYF.

This sequence joins TRBV18 and TRBJ1-5; D may be TRBD1 (6 bases). The V gene lost 3 bases and the J gene lost 8 bases, with 11 bases spanning the gap. The CDR3 has 13 residues. The germline V gene has CDR1 KGHSH and CDR2 LQKENI. CDR3 nucleotides: TGTGCCAGCTCACCCGGACAGAAGGAGCCCCAGCATTTT. This codes for CASSPGQKEPQHF.

This clonotype was counted only a few times. This CDR3 is CASSFAQGGNQPQHF. CDR3 coding DNA: TGTGCCAGCAGTTTTGCACAGGGAGGCAATCAGCCCCAGCATTTT. This chain uses TRBV28 with TRBJ1-5; D may be TRBD1 (6 bases). CDR3 length: 15 amino acids. CDR1 MDHEN and CDR2 SYDVKM come from the germline V gene. Trimming took 3 bases from V and 2 from J, leaving 11 bases between them.

This clonotype was seen only a few times. The chain recombines TRBV6-1 with TRBJ2-5; D remains unclear. The germline gives CDR1 MNHNS, CDR2 SASEGT. The CDR3 covers 14 residues. V was clipped by 7 bases and J by 5 bases, with 17 bases between them. The CDR3 here is CASTRINEMETQYF. The CDR3 coding sequence is TGTGCCAGCACCCGAATTAATGAAATGGAGACCCAGTACTTC.

The J gene is TRBJ1-6, the V gene TRBV6-5, with a weak D call TRBD1 (5 bases). CDR3 length equals 13 residues. CDR1 and CDR2 (germline): MNHEY, SVGAGI. Between the trimmed V and J ends, which lost 6 bases and 9 bases, there was a span of 12 bases. CDR3 region: CASRRGQPSPLHF. For the CDR3, the DNA is TGTGCCAGCAGAAGAGGACAACCTTCACCCCTCCACTTT.

The gene calls are TRBV5-1 and TRBJ2-7, with 10 bases identical to TRBD1. The CDR3 runs 15 residues. Per germline, CDR1 SGHRS and CDR2 YFSETQ. Trimming at V came to 4 bases and at J to 1 base, leaving 5 bases not matched to a gene. This chain's CDR3 is CASSGRQGASYEQYF. The CDR3 DNA reads as TGCGCCAGCAGCGGACGACAGGGGGCATCCTACGAGCAGTACTTC.

This chain connects TRBV28 to TRBJ1-5; TRBD1 matches at 12 bases. The junction had 9 bases not matched to a gene; V was cut back by 5 bases and J by 7 bases. CDR3 length equals 16 residues. Germline lookup yields CDR1 MDHEN and CDR2 SYDVKM. The CDR3 loop reads CASSNSGTGGWQPQHF. CDR3 coding DNA: TGTGCCAGCAGTAACTCCGGGACAGGGGGCTGGCAGCCCCAGCATTTT.

This chain links TRBV20-1 with TRBJ2-5, with 10 bases lining up with TRBD2. The V gene end was trimmed by 5 bases and the J gene end by 3 bases; junction bases not matched to a gene: 3. This CDR3 is built from 13 residues. Per germline, CDR1 DFQATT and CDR2 SNEGSKA (reference sequence). The CDR3 region is CSAQGLAEETQYF. The CDR3 DNA sequence: TGCAGTGCTCAAGGACTAGCGGAAGAGACCCAGTACTTC.

The genes are TRBV2 and TRBJ2-3; 7 bases are a match to TRBD1. The CDR3 has 14 amino acids. With 6 bases clipped from V and 2 bases from J, the junction kept 5 bases outside the gene matches. Germline values: CDR1 SNHLY, CDR2 FYNNEI. The CDR3 DNA follows: TGTGCCAGCAGGGGGGACAGCCACACAGATACGCAGTATTTT. It translates to CASRGDSHTDTQYF.

The V call is TRBV7-3, the J call TRBJ2-1; 9 bases line up with TRBD2. Germline trimming cut 0 bases from V and 5 bases from J; bases unmatched to any gene: 8. The CDR3 has 17 residues. Germline V lookup: CDR1 SGHTA, CDR2 FQGTGA. The CDR3 loop is CASSLTAPAGGNNEQFF. The CDR3 bases are TGTGCCAGCAGCTTAACGGCCCCTGCGGGAGGGAACAATGAGCAGTTCTTC.

The gene calls are TRBV7-8 and TRBJ1-2; a weak D match, TRBD1 (6 bases). The CDR3 is 17 amino acids. The germline CDR1 and CDR2 sequences are SGHVS and FQNEAQ. V was shortened by 5 bases and J by 3 bases, with 22 bases between the two germline ends. The CDR3 DNA reads TGTGCCAGCAGCACCCGACGGGGGGCGGGCAGCGACTATGGCTACACCTTC. Residues: CASSTRRGAGSDYGYTF.

This clonotype occurred a few times. The V and J genes are TRBV6-2 or TRBV6-3 and TRBJ1-2; weak D call: TRBD1 (6 bases). Germline values: CDR1 MNHEY, CDR2 SVGEGT. Between the trimmed V and J ends, which lost 6 bases and 5 bases, there was a span of 13 bases. The CDR3 consists of 13 residues. CDR3 coding DNA: TGTGCCAGCAGGATCGACAGGAGGTATGGCTACACCTTC. Translating it yields CASRIDRRYGYTF.

Only a few counts were recorded for this clonotype. V usage is TRBV19 and J usage is TRBJ2-2; possible D gene TRBD2, 5 bases. Deletions cut 5 bases from V and 3 bases from J, with 13 bases between. Germline V CDR1 and CDR2: LNHDA, SQIVND (reference sequence). CDR3 length: 15 amino acids. The CDR3 region is CASSPPARDTGELFF. In DNA form, the CDR3 reads TGTGCCAGTAGTCCTCCCGCGAGGGACACCGGGGAGCTGTTTTTT.

This clonotype was detected many times. The chain links TRBV7-2 to TRBJ2-1; unclear D gene. This CDR3 spans 16 amino acids. V was cut by 0 bases and J by 0 bases, with 9 bases left in between. The germline gives CDR1 SGHTA, CDR2 FQGNSA. CDR3 bases: TGTGCCAGCAGCTTAGCGCTGGTGGGCTCCTACAATGAGCAGTTCTTC. It encodes CASSLALVGSYNEQFF.